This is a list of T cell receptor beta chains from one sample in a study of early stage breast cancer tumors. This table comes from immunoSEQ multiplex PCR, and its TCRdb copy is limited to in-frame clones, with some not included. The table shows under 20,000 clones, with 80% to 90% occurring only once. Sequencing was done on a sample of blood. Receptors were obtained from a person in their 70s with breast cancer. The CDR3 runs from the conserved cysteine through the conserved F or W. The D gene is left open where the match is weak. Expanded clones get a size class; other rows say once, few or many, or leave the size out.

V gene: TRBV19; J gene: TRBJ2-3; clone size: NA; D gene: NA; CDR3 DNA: TGTGCCAGTAGTATACGAGGGGGGGACACAGATACGCAGTATTTT; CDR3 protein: CASSIRGGDTDTQYF
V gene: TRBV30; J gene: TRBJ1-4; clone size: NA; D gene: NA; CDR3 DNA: TGTGCCTGGAGTGACGCAGTTAATGAAAAACTGTTTTTT; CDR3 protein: CAWSDAVNEKLFF
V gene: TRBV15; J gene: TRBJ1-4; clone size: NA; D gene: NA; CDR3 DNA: TGTGCCACCAGCAGAGCGGAGGCGGAAAAACTGTTTTTT; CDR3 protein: CATSRAEAEKLFF
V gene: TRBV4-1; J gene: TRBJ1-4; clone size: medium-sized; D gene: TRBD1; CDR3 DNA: TGCGCCAGCAGCCCCGGGACAGGGGTTCGAACTAATGAAAAACTGTTTTTT; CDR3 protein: CASSPGTGVRTNEKLFF
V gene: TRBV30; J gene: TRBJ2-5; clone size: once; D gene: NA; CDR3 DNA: TGTGCCTGGAGGGCGGGACTCCCGCAAGAGACCCAGTACTTC; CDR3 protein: CAWRAGLPQETQYF
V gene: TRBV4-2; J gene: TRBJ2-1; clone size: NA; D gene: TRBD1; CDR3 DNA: TGTGCCAGCAGCCAAGGCGGGACAGGGGATTACTACAATGAGCAGTTCTTC; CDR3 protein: CASSQGGTGDYYNEQFF
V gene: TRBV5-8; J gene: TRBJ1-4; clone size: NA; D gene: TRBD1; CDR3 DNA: TGTGCCAGCAGCTCTCGGCAGGGGGTATTTCTTCGGAGTAATGAAAAACTGTTTTTT; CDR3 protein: CASSSRQGVFLRSNEKLFF
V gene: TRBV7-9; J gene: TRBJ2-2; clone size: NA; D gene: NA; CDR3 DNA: TGTGCCAGCAGCCCCCGGGGGGCTCGGACCGGGGAGCTGTTTTTT; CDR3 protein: CASSPRGARTGELFF
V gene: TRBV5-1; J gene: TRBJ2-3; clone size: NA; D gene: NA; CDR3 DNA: TGCGCCAGCAGCGTCAGTAGCCGAAGCGCAGATACGCAGTATTTT; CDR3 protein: CASSVSSRSADTQYF
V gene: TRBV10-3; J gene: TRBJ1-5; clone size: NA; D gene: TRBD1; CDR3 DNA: TGTGCCATCAGTGAGTCGACAGGGGGCAATCAGCCCCAGCATTTT; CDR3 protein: CAISESTGGNQPQHF
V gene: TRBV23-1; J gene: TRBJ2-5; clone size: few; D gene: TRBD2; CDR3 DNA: TGCGCCAGCACATACCGGGGGGACCAAGAGACCCAGTACTTC; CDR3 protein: CASTYRGDQETQYF
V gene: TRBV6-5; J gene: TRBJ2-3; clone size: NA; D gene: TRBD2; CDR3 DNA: TGTGCCAGCAGATCCGGGACTAGTCTAGATACGCAGTATTTT; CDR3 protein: CASRSGTSLDTQYF
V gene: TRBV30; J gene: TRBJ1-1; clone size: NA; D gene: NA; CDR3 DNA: TGTGCCTGGAGTAAGGGGTTGGACACTGAAGCTTTCTTT; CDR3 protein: CAWSKGLDTEAFF
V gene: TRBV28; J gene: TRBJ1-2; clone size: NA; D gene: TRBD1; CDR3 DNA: TGTGCCAGCAGCAAACCAGGGGGATCCTATGGCTACACCTTC; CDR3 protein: CASSKPGGSYGYTF
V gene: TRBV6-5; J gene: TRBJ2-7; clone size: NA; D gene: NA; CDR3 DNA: TGTGCCAGCATCGCGGGCGACGAGCAGTACTTC; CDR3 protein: CASIAGDEQYF